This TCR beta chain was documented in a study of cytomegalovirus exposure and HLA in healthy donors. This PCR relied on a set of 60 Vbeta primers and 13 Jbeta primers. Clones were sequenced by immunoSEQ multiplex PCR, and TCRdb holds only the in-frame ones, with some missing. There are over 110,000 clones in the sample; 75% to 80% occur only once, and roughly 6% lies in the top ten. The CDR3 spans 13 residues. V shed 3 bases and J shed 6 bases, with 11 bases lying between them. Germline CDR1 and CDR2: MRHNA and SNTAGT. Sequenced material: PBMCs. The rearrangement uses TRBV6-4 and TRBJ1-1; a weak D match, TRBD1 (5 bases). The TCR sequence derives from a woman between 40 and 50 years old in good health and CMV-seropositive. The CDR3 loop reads CASSEARGSEAFF. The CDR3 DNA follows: TGTGCCAGCAGTGAGGCCCGGGGGTCTGAAGCTTTCTTT.